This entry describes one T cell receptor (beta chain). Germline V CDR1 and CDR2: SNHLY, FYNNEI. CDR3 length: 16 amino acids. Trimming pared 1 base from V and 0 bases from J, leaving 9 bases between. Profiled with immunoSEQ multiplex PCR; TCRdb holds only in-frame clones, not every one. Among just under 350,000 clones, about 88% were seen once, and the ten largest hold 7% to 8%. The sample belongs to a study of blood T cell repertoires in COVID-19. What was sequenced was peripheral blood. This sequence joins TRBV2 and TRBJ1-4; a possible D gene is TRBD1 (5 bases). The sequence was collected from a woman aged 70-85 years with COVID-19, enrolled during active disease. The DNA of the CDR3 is TGTGCCAGCAGTGAAGTAAGGGGATCAACTAATGAAAAACTGTTTTTT. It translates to CASSEVRGSTNEKLFF.